This T cell receptor beta chain was retrieved from a study of blood T cell repertoires in COVID-19. The overall study: Whether acute or convalescent, the COVID-19 samples came from the United States, Italy and Spain. From T cells, B-cell-depleted T cells, or PBMCs came the material, which was cDNA or gDNA.

Original data processing: From reference gene primer amplification, estimates of nucleated cell counts were derived. The repertoire was sequenced with immunoSEQ multiplex PCR; TCRdb's copy has only in-frame clones and lacks some. That table furnishes V, J and clone size, whereas the DNA furnished D and trimming. Here the sample spans about 98,000 clones, roughly 85% being singletons. The CDR3 totals 13 residues. The V end was cut by 3 bases, the J end by 6 bases, with 11 bases between. Per the germline V gene, CDR1 is KGHSH and CDR2 is LQKENI. This TCR was recovered from a man aged 65-85 years with acute or convalescent COVID-19. The gene calls are TRBV18 and TRBJ1-1; D not certain. The sequenced sample consisted of peripheral blood. The CDR3 DNA sequence: TGTGCCAGCTCACCCGAGTCAGGCGCTGAAGCTTTCTTT. It encodes CASSPESGAEAFF.